This T cell receptor (beta chain) comes out of a study of T cell responses to AZD1222 COVID-19 vaccine. As for this clone: The antigen is not known.

Assay: immunoSEQ multiplex PCR; the TCRdb copy retains only in-frame clones and omits some. The sample shows roughly 100,000 clones, 90% to 95% of them seen only once. Overall study findings and caveats: Among AZD1222 vaccinees, only 5 to 7 were seropositive at baseline. Clonal diversity was possibly underestimated, and the donors were mostly white British, with more females.

Specimen: peripheral blood, collected on day 0 of AZD1222 vaccination. The source of this sequence is an adult in good health.

The CDR3 sequence is CASSLGFYNEQFF. The CDR3 coding sequence is TGTGCCAGCAGCTTAGGCTTCTACAATGAGCAGTTCTTC. The chain recombines TRBV7-9 with TRBJ2-1; D is undetermined. The germline V and J ends were trimmed by 1 base and 3 bases, with 4 bases remaining between them. The CDR3 runs to 13 residues. From germline, CDR1 is SEHNR and CDR2 FQNEAQ (reference sequence).